These 9 T cell receptor beta chains originate from one sample sequenced in a study of T cells in Graves' hyperthyroidism and ophthalmopathy. The investigators amplified TCR beta CDR3 regions from RNA transcripts. First-round RT-PCR with HTBI primers amplified the TCR CDR3 region. A single record per CDR3 protein comes from TCRdb applying MiXCR to the multiplex PCR reads. This table holds 600,000 or so distinct CDR3 sequences, about a sixth found once. Sequenced: blood. These receptors all come from a woman aged 30 to 39 with Graves' hyperthyroidism.

At least ten counts were recorded for this clonotype. V and J are TRBV6-1 and TRBJ1-4, with 9 nucleotides matching TRBD1. Losses at the gene ends were 3 bases for V and 7 bases for J; bases not matched to a gene: 6. The CDR3 sequence is 15 residues long. CDR1 is MNHNS, CDR2 SASEGT, per germline. The CDR3 loop reads CASSDPGTGSEKLFF. DNA for the CDR3: TGTGCCAGCAGTGATCCTGGGACAGGGAGTGAAAAACTGTTTTTT.

In this sample, this clonotype turned up many times. The chain couples TRBV12-3 or TRBV12-4 to TRBJ1-1; TRBD1 agrees at 7 bases. V shed 6 bases and J 5 bases; nucleotides not matched to a gene: 6. The CDR3 covers 13 residues. CDR3 loop: CASRRGGETEAFF. As DNA, the CDR3 is TGTGCCAGCAGAAGAGGGGGCGAAACTGAAGCTTTCTTT.

The sample holds many counts of this clonotype. The V gene is TRBV5-1, the J gene TRBJ1-1; D might be TRBD1 (5 bases). CDR1 and CDR2 from the germline V gene are SGHRS and YFSETQ. This CDR3 is 15 amino acids long. The V gene lost 6 bases and the J gene lost 4 bases, with 19 bases spanning the gap. CDR3: CASTPRGGSGTEAFF. The DNA of the CDR3 is TGCGCCAGCACCCCAAGGGGTGGGAGCGGCACTGAAGCTTTCTTT. Looking up the rest from reference TRBV5-1 and TRBJ1-1 gives the full variable domain: KAGVTQTPRYLIKTRGQQVTLSCSPISGHRSVSWYQQTPGQGLQFLFEYFSETQRNKGNFPGRFSGRQFSNSRSEMNVSTLELGDSALYLCASTPRGGSGTEAFFGQGTRLTVV.

This clonotype occurred a few times. V usage is TRBV19 and J usage is TRBJ2-1; 8 bases match TRBD1. The trim removed 6 bases at V and 10 bases at J, leaving 14 bases unmatched. Per germline, CDR1 LNHDA and CDR2 SQIVND (reference sequence). CDR3 length: 15 residues. CDR3 sequence: CASREAGTGPREQFF. CDR3 DNA sequence: TGTGCCAGTAGGGAGGCCGGGACAGGACCTCGGGAGCAGTTCTTC. The variable domain in full, with the rest retrieved from reference TRBV19 and TRBJ2-1, is DGGITQSPKYLFRKEGQNVTLSCEQNLNHDAMYWYRQDPGQGLRLIYYSQIVNDFQKGDIAEGYSVSREKKESFPLTVTSAQKNPTAFYLCASREAGTGPREQFFGPGTRLTVL.

This clonotype was recorded many times. This chain connects TRBV7-8 to TRBJ1-4; no firm D call. Trimming pared 5 bases from V and 5 bases from J, leaving 12 bases between. Germline V gene sequence: CDR1 SGHVS, CDR2 FQNEAQ. The CDR3 runs 14 residues. The DNA for the CDR3 is TGTGCCAGCAGCCTGGAGGGAAAGAATGAAAAACTGTTTTTT. It codes for CASSLEGKNEKLFF.

At least ten counts were recorded for this clonotype. This chain links TRBV6-1 with TRBJ2-5, with TRBD2 matching 7 bases. V lost 7 bases and J lost 1; bases outside the gene matches: 15. The germline gives CDR1 MNHNS, CDR2 SASEGT. The CDR3 sequence is 17 residues long. For the CDR3, the DNA is TGTGCCAGCACCCGGGTTCGGGGGAGGGCCCCCCAAGAGACCCAGTACTTC. Translating it yields CASTRVRGRAPQETQYF.

V usage is TRBV5-4 and J usage is TRBJ2-5; D is possibly TRBD2 (6 bases). There are 14 residues in the CDR3. V was cut by 4 bases and J by 5 bases, with 15 bases left in between. Germline V lookup: CDR1 SGHNT, CDR2 YYREEE (reference sequence). CDR3 amino acids: CASSLTRAGETQYF. DNA for the CDR3: TGTGCCAGCAGCCTTACTAGGGCGGGGGAGACCCAGTACTTC.

Here the CDR3 reads CSVRGTGDNEKLFF. The CDR3 DNA is TGCAGCGTTCGTGGGACAGGGGATAATGAAAAACTGTTTTTT. The chain carries TRBV29-1 and TRBJ1-4; 10 positions match TRBD1. V lost 5 bases, J lost 4 bases, and 4 bases stayed unmatched. Germline V gives CDR1 SQVTM, CDR2 ANQGSEA. The CDR3 is 14 residues long.

A few counts support this clonotype. The gene calls are TRBV6-1 and TRBJ1-2, with unresolved D. Between the trimmed V and J ends, which lost 2 bases and 7 bases, there was a span of 11 bases. The germline V gene encodes CDR1 MNHNS and CDR2 SASEGT. This CDR3 has 13 amino acids. CDR3: CASSEHGRTGYTF. The CDR3 DNA reads TGTGCCAGCAGTGAACATGGCAGAACTGGCTACACCTTC.